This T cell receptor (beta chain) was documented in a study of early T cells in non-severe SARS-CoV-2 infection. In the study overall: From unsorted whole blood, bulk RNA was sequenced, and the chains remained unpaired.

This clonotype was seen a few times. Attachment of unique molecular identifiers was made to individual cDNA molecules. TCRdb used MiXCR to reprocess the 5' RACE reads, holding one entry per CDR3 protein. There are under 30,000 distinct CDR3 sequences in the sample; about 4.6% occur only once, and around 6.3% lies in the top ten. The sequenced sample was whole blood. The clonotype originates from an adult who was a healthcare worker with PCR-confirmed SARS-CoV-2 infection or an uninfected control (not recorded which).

The CDR3 DNA reads TGCGCCAGCAGCCAAGCCAAGGGACAGGGGCTCTCGGCCGAAGCTTTCTTT. Its protein product is CASSQAKGQGLSAEAFF. The genes are TRBV4-1 and TRBJ1-1; 10 nucleotides line up with TRBD1. Germline CDR1 and CDR2: MGHRA and YSYEKL. With 1 base clipped from V and 8 bases from J, the junction kept 13 bases outside the gene matches. The CDR3 has 17 amino acids.